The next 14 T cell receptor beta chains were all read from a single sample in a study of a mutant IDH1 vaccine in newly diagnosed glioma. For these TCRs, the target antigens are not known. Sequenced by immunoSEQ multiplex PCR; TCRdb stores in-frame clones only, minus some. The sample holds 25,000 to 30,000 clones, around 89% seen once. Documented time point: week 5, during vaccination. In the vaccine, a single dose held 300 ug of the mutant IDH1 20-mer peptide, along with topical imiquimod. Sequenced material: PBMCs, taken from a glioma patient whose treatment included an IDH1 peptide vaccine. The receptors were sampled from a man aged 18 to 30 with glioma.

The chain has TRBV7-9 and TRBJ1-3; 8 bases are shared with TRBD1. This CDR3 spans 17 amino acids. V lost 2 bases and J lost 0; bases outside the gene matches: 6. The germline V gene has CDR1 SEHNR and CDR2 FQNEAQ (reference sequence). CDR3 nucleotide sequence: TGTGCCAGCAGCTTACTTAGGGACAGGCCCTCTGGAAACACCATATATTTT. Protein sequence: CASSLLRDRPSGNTIYF.

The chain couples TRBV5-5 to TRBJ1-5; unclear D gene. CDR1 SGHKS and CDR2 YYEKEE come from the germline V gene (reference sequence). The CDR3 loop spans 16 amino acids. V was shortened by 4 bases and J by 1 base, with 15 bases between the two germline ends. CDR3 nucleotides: TGTGCCAGCAGCCCCGGACGGGGTATAAGCAATCAGCCCCAGCATTTT. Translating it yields CASSPGRGISNQPQHF.

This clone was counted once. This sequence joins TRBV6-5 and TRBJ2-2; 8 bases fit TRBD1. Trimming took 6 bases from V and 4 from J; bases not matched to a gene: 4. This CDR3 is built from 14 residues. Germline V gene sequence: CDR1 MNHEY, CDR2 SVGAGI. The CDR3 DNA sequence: TGTGCCAGCAGCCAACAGGGGGGCACCGGGGAGCTGTTTTTT. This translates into CASSQQGGTGELFF.

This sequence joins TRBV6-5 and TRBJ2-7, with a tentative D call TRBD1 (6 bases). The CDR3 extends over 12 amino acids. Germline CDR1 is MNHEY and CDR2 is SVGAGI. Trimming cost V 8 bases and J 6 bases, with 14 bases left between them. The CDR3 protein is CASGRQGREQYF. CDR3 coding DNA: TGTGCCAGCGGACGGCAGGGGCGCGAGCAGTACTTC.

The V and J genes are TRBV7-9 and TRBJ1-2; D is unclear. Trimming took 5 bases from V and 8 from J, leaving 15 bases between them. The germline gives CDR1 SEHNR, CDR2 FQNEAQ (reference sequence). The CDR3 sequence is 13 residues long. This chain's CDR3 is CASSNQQNVGYTF. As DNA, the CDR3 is TGTGCCAGCAGCAATCAACAGAATGTGGGCTACACCTTC.

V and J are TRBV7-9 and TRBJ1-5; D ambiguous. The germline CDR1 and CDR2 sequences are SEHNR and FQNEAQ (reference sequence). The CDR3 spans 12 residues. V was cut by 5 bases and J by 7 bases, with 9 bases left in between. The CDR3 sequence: CASSKHGQPQHF. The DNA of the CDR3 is TGTGCCAGCAGCAAACACGGACAGCCCCAGCATTTT.

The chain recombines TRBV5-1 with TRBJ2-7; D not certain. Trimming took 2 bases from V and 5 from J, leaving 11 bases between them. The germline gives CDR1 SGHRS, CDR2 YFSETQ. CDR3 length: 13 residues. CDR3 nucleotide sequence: TGCGCCAGCAGCTTACTACCCCTCGACGAGCAGTACTTC. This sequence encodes CASSLLPLDEQYF. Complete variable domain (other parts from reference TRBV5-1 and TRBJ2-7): KAGVTQTPRYLIKTRGQQVTLSCSPISGHRSVSWYQQTPGQGLQFLFEYFSETQRNKGNFPGRFSGRQFSNSRSEMNVSTLELGDSALYLCASSLLPLDEQYFGPGTRLTVT.

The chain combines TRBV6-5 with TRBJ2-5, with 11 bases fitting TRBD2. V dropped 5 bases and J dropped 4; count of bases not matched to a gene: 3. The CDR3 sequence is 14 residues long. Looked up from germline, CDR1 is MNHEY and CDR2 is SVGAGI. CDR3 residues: CASSVTSGRETQYF. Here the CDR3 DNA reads TGTGCCAGCAGTGTAACTAGCGGGAGAGAGACCCAGTACTTC.

DNA of the CDR3: TGTGCCAGTAGTATCGAGGGATGGGATGGCTACACCTTC. Translation gives CASSIEGWDGYTF. V is TRBV19 and J is TRBJ1-2, with D uncertain. Trimming left V 3 bases short and J 6 bases short, with 11 bases between. CDR3 length equals 13 residues. Germline V gives CDR1 LNHDA, CDR2 SQIVND (reference sequence). Variable domain in full (rest from reference TRBV19 and TRBJ1-2): DGGITQSPKYLFRKEGQNVTLSCEQNLNHDAMYWYRQDPGQGLRLIYYSQIVNDFQKGDIAEGYSVSREKKESFPLTVTSAQKNPTAFYLCASSIEGWDGYTFGSGTRLTVV.

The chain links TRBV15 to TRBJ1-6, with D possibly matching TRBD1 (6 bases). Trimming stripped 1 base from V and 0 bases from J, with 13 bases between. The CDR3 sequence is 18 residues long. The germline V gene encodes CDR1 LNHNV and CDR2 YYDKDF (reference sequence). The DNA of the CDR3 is TGTGCCACCAGCAGAGGAGGGGGAGGGGGCTCCTATAATTCACCCCTCCACTTT. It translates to CATSRGGGGGSYNSPLHF.

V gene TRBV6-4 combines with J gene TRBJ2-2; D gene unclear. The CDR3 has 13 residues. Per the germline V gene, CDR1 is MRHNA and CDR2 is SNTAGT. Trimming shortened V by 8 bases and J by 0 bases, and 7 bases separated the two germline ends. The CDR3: CASAHTNTGELFF. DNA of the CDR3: TGTGCCAGCGCCCACACGAACACCGGGGAGCTGTTTTTT.

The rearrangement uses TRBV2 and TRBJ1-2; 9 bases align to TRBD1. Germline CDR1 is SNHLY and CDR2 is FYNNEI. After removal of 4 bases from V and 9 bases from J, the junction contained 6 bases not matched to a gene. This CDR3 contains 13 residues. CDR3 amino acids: CASSGGQGSSYTF. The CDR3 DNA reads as TGTGCCAGCAGTGGGGGACAGGGTAGTAGCTACACCTTC.

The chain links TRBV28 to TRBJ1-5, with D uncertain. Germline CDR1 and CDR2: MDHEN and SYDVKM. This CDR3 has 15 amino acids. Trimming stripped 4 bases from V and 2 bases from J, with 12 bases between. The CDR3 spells CASSSAPNGNQPQHF. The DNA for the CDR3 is TGTGCCAGCAGTTCCGCCCCGAACGGCAATCAGCCCCAGCATTTT.

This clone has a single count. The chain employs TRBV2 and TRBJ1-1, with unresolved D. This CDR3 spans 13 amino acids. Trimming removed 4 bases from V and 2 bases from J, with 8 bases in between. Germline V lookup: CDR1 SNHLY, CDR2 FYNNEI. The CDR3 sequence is CASSADQNTEAFF. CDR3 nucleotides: TGTGCCAGCAGTGCGGACCAAAACACTGAAGCTTTCTTT.